The TCR beta chain described here comes from a study of memory CD4+ T cells and cytomegalovirus serostatus. The sort gate was single viable CD3+CD4+CD8-CD45RO+ cells for memory CD4+ T cells. Sequenced by immunoSEQ multiplex PCR; TCRdb stores in-frame clones only, minus some. The sample has more than 40,000 clones; less than 80% are singletons. V trimming: 0 bases; J trimming: 9 bases; junction bases outside the gene matches: 4. This CDR3 is built from 13 residues. Germline values: CDR1 SGHRS, CDR2 YFSETQ. Sequencing was carried out using memory CD4+ T cells from blood. This sequence was found in an adult in good health and CMV-seronegative. This sequence joins TRBV5-1 and TRBJ1-1, with 8 bases aligning to TRBD1. The CDR3 coding sequence is TGCGCCAGCAGCTTGGGTGACAGGGGAAAAGCTTTCTTT. It specifies CASSLGDRGKAFF.